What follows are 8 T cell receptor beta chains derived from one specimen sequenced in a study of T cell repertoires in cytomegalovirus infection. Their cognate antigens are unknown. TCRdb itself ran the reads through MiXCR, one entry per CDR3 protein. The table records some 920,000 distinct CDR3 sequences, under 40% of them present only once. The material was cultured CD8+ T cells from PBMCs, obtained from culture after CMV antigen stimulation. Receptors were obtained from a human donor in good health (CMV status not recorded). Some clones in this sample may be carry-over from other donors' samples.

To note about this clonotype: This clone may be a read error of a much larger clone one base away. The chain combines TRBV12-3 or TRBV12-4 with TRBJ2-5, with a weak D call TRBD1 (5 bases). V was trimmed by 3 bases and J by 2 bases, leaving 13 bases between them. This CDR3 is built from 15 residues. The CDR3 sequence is CASSFVGAAQETQYF. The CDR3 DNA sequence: TGTGCCAGCAGTTTTGTAGGGGCCGCACAAGAGACCCAGTACTTC.

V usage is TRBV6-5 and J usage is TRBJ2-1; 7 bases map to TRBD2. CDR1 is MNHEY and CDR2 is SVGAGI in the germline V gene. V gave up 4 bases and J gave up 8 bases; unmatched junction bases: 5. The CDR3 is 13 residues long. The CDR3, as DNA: TGTGCCAGCAGTTCCCTTGGACTAGATGAGCAGTTCTTC. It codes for CASSSLGLDEQFF.

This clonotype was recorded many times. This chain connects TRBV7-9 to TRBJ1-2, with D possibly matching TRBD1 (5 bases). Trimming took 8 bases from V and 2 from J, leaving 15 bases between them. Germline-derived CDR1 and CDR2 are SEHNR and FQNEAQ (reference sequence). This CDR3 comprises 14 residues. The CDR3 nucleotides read TGTGCCAGCTGGCGAGGGGACGTCAACTATGGCTACACCTTC. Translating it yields CASWRGDVNYGYTF. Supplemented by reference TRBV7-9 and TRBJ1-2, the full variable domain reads DTGVSQNPRHKITKRGQNVTFRCDPISEHNRLYWYRQTLGQGPEFLTYFQNEAQLEKSRLLSDRFSAERPKGSFSTLEIQRTEQGDSAMYLCASWRGDVNYGYTFGSGTRLTVV.

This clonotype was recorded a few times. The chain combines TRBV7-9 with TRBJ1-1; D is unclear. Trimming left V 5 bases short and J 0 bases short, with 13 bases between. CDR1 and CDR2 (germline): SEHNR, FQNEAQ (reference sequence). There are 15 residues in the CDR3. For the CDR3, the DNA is TGTGCCAGCAGCCGCGGGTCCGGTTTGAACACTGAAGCTTTCTTT. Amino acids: CASSRGSGLNTEAFF.

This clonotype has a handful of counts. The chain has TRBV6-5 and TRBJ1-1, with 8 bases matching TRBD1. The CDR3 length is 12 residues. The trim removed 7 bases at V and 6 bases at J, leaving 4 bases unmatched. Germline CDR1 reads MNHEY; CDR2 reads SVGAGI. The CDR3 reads CASNGQGAEAFF. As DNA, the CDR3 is TGTGCCAGCAACGGACAGGGAGCTGAAGCTTTCTTT.

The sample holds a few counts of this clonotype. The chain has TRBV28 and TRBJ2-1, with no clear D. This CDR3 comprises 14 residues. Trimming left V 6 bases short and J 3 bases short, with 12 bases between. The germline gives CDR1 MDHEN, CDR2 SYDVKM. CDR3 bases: TGTGCCAGCAGCCCCGCGGCCTTCTACAATGAGCAGTTCTTC. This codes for CASSPAAFYNEQFF.

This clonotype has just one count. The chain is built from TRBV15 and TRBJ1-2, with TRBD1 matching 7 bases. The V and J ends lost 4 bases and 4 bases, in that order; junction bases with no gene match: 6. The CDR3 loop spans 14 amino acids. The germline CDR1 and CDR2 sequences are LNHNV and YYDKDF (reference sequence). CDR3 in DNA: TGTGCCACCAGCATAAGGACAGGATCCTATGGCTACACCTTC. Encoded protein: CATSIRTGSYGYTF. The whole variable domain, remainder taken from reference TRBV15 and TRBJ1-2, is DAMVIQNPRYQVTQFGKPVTLSCSQTLNHNVMYWYQQKSSQAPKLLFHYYDKDFNNEADTPDNFQSRRPNTSFCFLDIRSPGLGDTAMYLCATSIRTGSYGYTFGSGTRLTVV.

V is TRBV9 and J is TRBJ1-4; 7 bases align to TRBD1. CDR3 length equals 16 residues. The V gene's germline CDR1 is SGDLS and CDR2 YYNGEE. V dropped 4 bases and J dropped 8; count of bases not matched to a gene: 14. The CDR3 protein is CASSSPVGGGDEKLFF. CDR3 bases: TGTGCCAGCAGCTCCCCCGTGGGAGGGGGCGACGAAAAACTGTTTTTT.